This entry features one T cell receptor (beta chain) sequence. Its antigen remains unidentified. This sample is drawn from a study of regulatory dendritic cells for organ transplantation. Study-level points and caveats: Memory CD8+ T cells were the most oligoclonal; naive cells were highly diverse.

The V end was cut by 7 bases, the J end by 0 bases, with 11 bases between. The CDR3 contains 14 residues. Germline CDR1 and CDR2: MNHNS and SASEGT. CFSE-labeled sorted T cells met regulatory or mature dendritic cells for five to six days. Measured with immunoSEQ multiplex PCR; TCRdb has only the in-frame clones, and not every one. The sample carries nearly 11,000 clones, about 75% recorded once. The TCR was taken from a human donor in good health. The rearrangement uses TRBV6-1 and TRBJ2-3; possibly TRBD1 for D (6 bases). Sequencing used memory CD4+ T cells from blood cultured with regulatory dendritic cells. Subset of the sample: CD45RO+ memory T cells. The CDR3 DNA reads TGTGCCAGCAAGCACAGGGACAGCACAGATACGCAGTATTTT. It is translated as CASKHRDSTDTQYF.